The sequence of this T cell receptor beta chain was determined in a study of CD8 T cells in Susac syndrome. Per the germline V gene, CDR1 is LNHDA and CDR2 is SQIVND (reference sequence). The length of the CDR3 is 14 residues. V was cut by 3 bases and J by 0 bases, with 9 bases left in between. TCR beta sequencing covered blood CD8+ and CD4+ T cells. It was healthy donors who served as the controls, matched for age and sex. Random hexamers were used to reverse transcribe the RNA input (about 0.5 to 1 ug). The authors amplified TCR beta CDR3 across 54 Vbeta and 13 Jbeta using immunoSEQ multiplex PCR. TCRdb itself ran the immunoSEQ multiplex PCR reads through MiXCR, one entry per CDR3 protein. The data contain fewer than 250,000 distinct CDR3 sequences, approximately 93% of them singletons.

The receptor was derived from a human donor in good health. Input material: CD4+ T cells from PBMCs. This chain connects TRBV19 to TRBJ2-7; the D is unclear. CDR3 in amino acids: CASSIDAVSYEQYF. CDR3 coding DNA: TGTGCCAGTAGTATTGATGCAGTCTCCTACGAGCAGTACTTC.